The 27 T cell receptor beta chains reported below all come from one sample, sequenced in a study of Ad26.COV2.S vaccination and SARS-CoV-2 variants. Documented treatment: some 20 received Ad26.COV2.S at low or high dose, single or two shots; roughly five received placebo; per-sample allocation not given. Vaccine and placebo recipients were sampled on day 63 after the first injection. TCRdb's table, derived via immunoSEQ multiplex PCR, lists solely in-frame clones and lacks some. In the table there are 500,000 or so clones, about 83% of which are singletons. The sequencing used peripheral blood, collected in a trial of Ad26.COV2.S vaccine versus placebo. The receptors shown here come from a person aged 18-65 years who received the Ad26.COV2.S COVID-19 vaccine or a placebo.

The gene calls are TRBV2 and TRBJ2-1, with 10 bases fitting TRBD2. The CDR3 contains 13 residues. V shed 4 bases and J 9 bases; nucleotides not matched to a gene: 3. Per germline, CDR1 SNHLY and CDR2 FYNNEI. CDR3 in DNA: TGTGCCAGCAGTGGGGTAGCGGGGGGTGAGCAGTTCTTC. Its translation is CASSGVAGGEQFF.

The CDR3 region is CASSEGRGGTEAFF. As DNA, the CDR3 is TGTGCCAGCAGTGAAGGTCGAGGGGGCACTGAAGCTTTCTTT. The chain joins TRBV2 to TRBJ1-1; D is possibly TRBD1 (6 bases). There are 14 residues in the CDR3. Trimming shortened V by 1 base and J by 4 bases, and 10 bases separated the two germline ends. From germline, CDR1 is SNHLY and CDR2 FYNNEI.

This clone was counted a few times. The sample holds other DNA sequences that translate to the same CDR3. CDR3 sequence reads: CASSVGGSTNEKLFF. The CDR3 DNA follows: TGTGCCAGCAGCGTAGGAGGATCAACTAATGAAAAACTGTTTTTT. The chain joins TRBV9 to TRBJ1-4; no clear D. CDR1 and CDR2 (germline): SGDLS, YYNGEE. CDR3 size: 15 residues. V shed 0 bases and J shed 0 bases, with 6 bases lying between them.

V is TRBV2 and J is TRBJ2-2; D call uncertain. CDR3 length: 13 residues. Trimming took 6 bases from V and 5 from J, leaving 10 bases between them. Germline V gene sequence: CDR1 SNHLY, CDR2 FYNNEI. CDR3 amino acids: CASRARLTGELFF. DNA for the CDR3: TGTGCCAGCAGGGCCAGGTTGACCGGGGAGCTGTTTTTT.

CDR3 DNA sequence: TGTGCCATCAGTCTGGGAGAAAGAACTGAAGCTTTCTTT. Encoded protein: CAISLGERTEAFF. The chain has TRBV10-3 and TRBJ1-1; D call uncertain. Trimming removed 5 bases from V and 5 bases from J, with 12 bases in between. Germline CDR1 is ENHRY and CDR2 is SYGVKD. The length of the CDR3 is 13 residues.

DNA for the CDR3: TGTGCCAGTAGCCCGACTAGCGTGGGCTCCTACAATGAGCAGTTCTTC. This translates into CASSPTSVGSYNEQFF. J is TRBJ2-1 and V is TRBV19; 8 bases fit TRBD2. Germline V gene sequence: CDR1 LNHDA, CDR2 SQIVND (reference sequence). J gave up 0 bases and V 6 bases, and 7 bases lay outside the gene matches. The CDR3 totals 16 residues.

This rearrangement joins TRBV6-5 to TRBJ2-7, with D perhaps matching TRBD2 (6 bases). V lost 6 bases to trimming and J lost 6 bases, with 9 bases between them. Germline CDR1 is MNHEY and CDR2 is SVGAGI. This CDR3 has 11 amino acids. CDR3 DNA sequence: TGTGCCAGCAGGGTGGGGGGCGAGCAGTACTTC. Protein product: CASRVGGEQYF.

A few counts support this clone. The rearrangement joins TRBV6-2 or TRBV6-3 to TRBJ1-2; D unclear. V shed 3 bases and J shed 8 bases, with 7 bases lying between them. In germline, CDR1 is MNHEY, CDR2 SVGEGT. The CDR3 runs to 11 residues. Here the CDR3 DNA reads TGTGCCAGCAGTTATAAGAGCGGCTACACCTTC. Its translation: CASSYKSGYTF.

V usage is TRBV4-2 and J usage is TRBJ2-1; no clear D. Germline-derived CDR1 and CDR2 are LGHNA and YNFKEQ. This CDR3 is built from 14 residues. V was shortened by 1 base and J by 7 bases, with 11 bases between the two germline ends. CDR3 in DNA: TGTGCCAGCAGCCAAGTCGCAGGTCCAAATGAGCAGTTCTTC. It yields the protein CASSQVAGPNEQFF.

The chain joins TRBV5-4 to TRBJ2-1; TRBD2 matches 9 bases. The CDR3 runs to 16 residues. J lost 8 bases, V lost 4 bases, and 13 bases had no gene match. CDR1 SGHNT and CDR2 YYREEE come from the germline V gene (reference sequence). This chain's CDR3 is CASSPMGGTSLHEQFF. The CDR3 DNA is TGTGCCAGCAGCCCGATGGGCGGGACTAGCTTGCATGAGCAGTTCTTC.

This clone was detected ten times or more. This chain uses TRBV24-1 with TRBJ1-6; D is undetermined. This CDR3 region has 14 residues. Germline values: CDR1 KGHDR, CDR2 SFDVKD. Trimming stripped 6 bases from V and 6 bases from J, with 11 bases between. The chain's CDR3 is CATSLEGGNSPLHF. In DNA, the CDR3 is TGTGCCACCAGTCTAGAAGGCGGTAATTCACCCCTCCACTTT.

The genes are TRBV4-3 and TRBJ1-2, with unresolved D. V was cut by 0 bases and J by 1 base, with 9 bases left in between. Germline assignment: CDR1 LGHNA and CDR2 YSLEER. The CDR3 has 15 residues. The CDR3 loop reads CASSQDWGSNYGYTF. In DNA, the CDR3 is TGCGCCAGCAGCCAAGATTGGGGAAGTAACTATGGCTACACCTTC.

In its sample, this clone was seen once. J is TRBJ1-6 and V is TRBV6-6, with D maybe TRBD1 (5 bases). CDR3 size: 15 residues. The V end was cut by 7 bases, the J end by 10 bases, with 20 bases between. Per the germline V gene, CDR1 is MNHNY and CDR2 is SVGAGI (reference sequence). The CDR3: CASIGTAPGGSPLHF. The CDR3 DNA follows: TGTGCCAGCATTGGGACGGCCCCGGGCGGGTCACCCCTCCACTTT.

The chain links TRBV7-2 to TRBJ2-7, with TRBD1 identical over 9 bases. The CDR3 extends over 14 amino acids. V shed 6 bases, J shed 1 base, and the junction held 4 bases outside the gene matches. Germline CDR1 SGHTA, CDR2 FQGNSA. CDR3 nucleotides: TGTGCCAGCAGTCGGGACAGGGCGTCCTACGAGCAGTACTTC. It specifies CASSRDRASYEQYF.

The CDR3 loop reads CAIRANTEAFF. CDR3 sequence (DNA): TGTGCCATCAGGGCGAACACTGAAGCTTTCTTT. This chain uses TRBV10-3 with TRBJ1-1, with D unresolved. This CDR3 comprises 11 residues. CDR1 is ENHRY and CDR2 is SYGVKD in the germline V gene. The ends were cut back, 6 bases at V and 1 base at J, with 3 bases in the middle.

The CDR3 loop is CSASPLAGSDTQYF. In nucleotides, the CDR3 is TGCAGTGCTAGTCCCCTAGCGGGGTCAGATACGCAGTATTTT. V usage is TRBV20-1 and J usage is TRBJ2-3; 9 bases align to TRBD2. Trimming cost V 3 bases and J 4 bases; bases outside gene matches: 5. Germline CDR1 reads DFQATT; CDR2 reads SNEGSKA (reference sequence). The CDR3 covers 14 residues.

The V and J genes are TRBV6-2 or TRBV6-3 and TRBJ2-1; 10 nucleotides line up with TRBD2. The CDR3 is 17 residues long. V was pared by 0 bases and J by 6 bases, with 8 bases of the junction left unmatched. The germline V gene has CDR1 MNHEY and CDR2 SVGEGT. The CDR3 is CASSYSRGRTSGNEQFF. The CDR3 DNA follows: TGTGCCAGCAGTTACTCAAGGGGACGGACTAGCGGCAATGAGCAGTTCTTC.

The table lists this clone with a count of one. CDR3 nucleotide sequence: TGTGCCAGCAGATACAGACAGAACACCGGGGAGCTGTTTTTT. It is translated as CASRYRQNTGELFF. V and J are TRBV7-9 and TRBJ2-2; D unclear. Trimming removed 6 bases from V and 1 base from J, with 9 bases in between. The CDR3 spans 14 residues. Germline V lookup: CDR1 SEHNR, CDR2 FQNEAQ (reference sequence).

This clone was observed once. The chain uses TRBV28 and TRBJ1-2, with unresolved D. There are 14 residues in the CDR3. In germline, CDR1 is MDHEN, CDR2 SYDVKM. Trimming pared 6 bases from V and 2 bases from J, leaving 13 bases between. This CDR3 reads CASSGVPANYGYTF. The DNA for the CDR3 is TGTGCCAGCAGCGGCGTCCCCGCGAACTATGGCTACACCTTC.

This clone was seen more than once but under ten times. J is TRBJ2-1 and V is TRBV27, with 10 bases that match TRBD1. Germline V gene lookup returns CDR1 MNHEY and CDR2 SMNVEV (reference sequence). Unmatched junction bases numbered 12, after V lost 6 bases and J lost 1 base. The CDR3 has 18 residues. The CDR3 spells CASSPGQGSRKSYNEQFF. CDR3 DNA: TGTGCCAGCAGCCCGGGACAGGGGTCCCGGAAGTCCTACAATGAGCAGTTCTTC.

This rearrangement joins TRBV19 to TRBJ2-3, with TRBD2 matching 12 bases. This CDR3 contains 17 residues. After removal of 5 bases from V and 5 bases from J, the junction contained 11 bases not matched to a gene. CDR1 is LNHDA, CDR2 SQIVND, per germline (reference sequence). The CDR3 here is CASSDSMLAGGVDTQYF. CDR3 bases: TGTGCCAGTAGTGATTCTATGCTAGCGGGAGGGGTAGATACGCAGTATTTT.

The chain links TRBV18 to TRBJ1-1; 8 positions match TRBD1. Germline V gene sequence: CDR1 KGHSH, CDR2 LQKENI. Trimming cost V 2 bases and J 3 bases; bases outside gene matches: 8. This CDR3 is built from 16 residues. CDR3 sequence reads: CASSPRRLTGDTEAFF. CDR3 DNA: TGTGCCAGCTCACCAAGACGCCTGACAGGGGACACTGAAGCTTTCTTT.

The chain joins TRBV6-2 or TRBV6-3 to TRBJ2-1; a possible D gene is TRBD2 (6 bases). This CDR3 comprises 13 residues. V lost 0 bases and J lost 15, with 15 bases in between. Per germline, CDR1 MNHEY and CDR2 SVGEGT. The chain's CDR3 is CASSYSSPGSGFF. CDR3 bases: TGTGCCAGCAGTTACTCGTCTCCCGGGAGCGGGTTCTTC.

The chain joins TRBV7-8 to TRBJ2-5; 10 nucleotides line up with TRBD1. The CDR3 loop spans 12 amino acids. The germline V gene encodes CDR1 SGHVS and CDR2 FQNEAQ. The DNA of the CDR3 is TGTGCAATCGGACAGGGGGAAGAGACCCAGTACTTC. Translating gives CAIGQGEETQYF.

The chain carries TRBV3-1 (or the pseudogene TRBV3-2) and TRBJ2-2; TRBD1 is a possible D gene (6 bases). Trimming stripped 10 bases from V and 4 bases from J, with 13 bases between. The germline V gene has CDR1 LGHDT and CDR2 YNNKEL (reference sequence). The CDR3 runs to 13 residues. The CDR3 spells CATQDRLTGELFF. CDR3 bases: TGTGCCACCCAGGACAGACTCACCGGGGAGCTGTTTTTT.

CDR3 in DNA: TGTGCCACCAGCAGAGGGGACGGACAGGGCTACGAGCAGTACTTC. The encoded protein is CATSRGDGQGYEQYF. The chain has TRBV15 and TRBJ2-7, with 8 bases aligning to TRBD1. This CDR3 has 15 residues. The ends lost 1 base at V and 3 bases at J; junction bases unmatched: 5. In germline, CDR1 is LNHNV, CDR2 YYDKDF (reference sequence). Together with reference TRBV15 and TRBJ2-7, the CDR3 gives the full variable domain: DAMVIQNPRYQVTQFGKPVTLSCSQTLNHNVMYWYQQKSSQAPKLLFHYYDKDFNNEADTPDNFQSRRPNTSFCFLDIRSPGLGDTAMYLCATSRGDGQGYEQYFGPGTRLTVT.

The chain recombines TRBV21-1 with TRBJ2-4; the table's TRBD1 call for D was not verified on the DNA. TRBV21-1 is termed a pseudogene. The CDR3 is 18 amino acids. CDR3 sequence: CASSKDADSQEAKNIQYF. The CDR3 coding sequence is TGTGCCAGCAGCAAGGACGCCGACAGCCAAGAAGCCAAAAACATTCAGTACTTC.